This T cell receptor (beta chain) was sequenced for a study of T-cell reconstitution after alpha-beta-depleted transplantation in children. Looked up from germline, CDR1 is MDHEN and CDR2 is SYDVKM. This CDR3 has 16 residues. V gave up 5 bases and J gave up 3 bases, with 20 bases separating them. During its preparation, the TCRbeta library received unique molecular identifiers. Via MiXCR, TCRdb re-called the PCR reads, giving one row per CDR3 protein. The profile covers hundreds of thousands of distinct CDR3 sequences, with roughly 17% appearing a single time and 25% to 30% taken by the ten largest. This chain uses TRBV28 with TRBJ2-7; D perhaps matches TRBD1 (5 bases). The receptor was isolated from a boy under two years old who had a stem cell transplant for Wiskott-Aldrich syndrome, so the T cells may come from the graft donor. The sequencing used PBMCs, mostly from graft donor cells, collected 360 days after TCRalphabeta/CD19-depleted stem cell transplant. The DNA for the CDR3 is TGTGCCAGCAGTCCGAACGACCCCAGGGCGTTCTACGAGCAGTACTTC. Translating gives CASSPNDPRAFYEQYF.